The present entry profiles one TCR beta chain with its context. The record originates from a study of blood T cell repertoires in COVID-19. V lost 3 bases and J lost 4, with 13 bases in between. Germline lookup yields CDR1 KGHDR and CDR2 SFDVKD. This CDR3 comprises 15 residues. Under the authors' procedure: Estimates of nucleated cell counts were drawn from the amplification of reference gene primers. Sequencing was performed with immunoSEQ multiplex PCR; in TCRdb, only in-frame clones are kept and a portion is missing. The DNA was the basis for D and trimming; V, J and clone size are from that table. The sample has 90,000 to 110,000 clones, approximately 78% seen once.

Sequencing was performed on peripheral blood. This TCR came from a woman aged 80 or over with acute or convalescent COVID-19. The genes are TRBV24-1 and TRBJ2-3; weak D call: TRBD2 (6 bases). CDR3 DNA sequence: TGTGCCACCAGTGATCGGAGGGCCCTCGCAGATACGCAGTATTTT. Residues: CATSDRRALADTQYF.